These T cell receptor beta chains were read from a single sample in a study of monozygotic twins with inflammatory bowel disease. TCRdb re-called the 5' RACE reads, yielding one record per CDR3 amino acid sequence without DNA. This sample's table reports some 330,000 distinct CDR3 sequences. Sequencing was done on a sample of blood. Receptors originate from a human donor with ulcerative colitis or Crohn's disease, or a healthy co-twin of an affected twin (not recorded which). CDR3s include the opening cysteine and the closing phenylalanine or tryptophan.

V gene: TRBV18; J gene: TRBJ1-2; CDR3 protein: CASSPSLGYTF
V gene: TRBV11-2; J gene: TRBJ2-3; CDR3 protein: CASSLDRTPTVRSTDTQYF
V gene: TRBV5-1; J gene: TRBJ1-1; CDR3 protein: CASSLGSGVNTEAFF
V gene: TRBV5-1; J gene: TRBJ2-5; CDR3 protein: CASSTGQLETQYF
V gene: TRBV2; J gene: TRBJ2-4; CDR3 protein: CASGPGLGQLAKNIQYF
V gene: TRBV5-1; J gene: TRBJ2-5; CDR3 protein: CASSLEVGRGETQYF
V gene: TRBV2; J gene: TRBJ1-4; CDR3 protein: CASSATGTEKNEKLFF
V gene: TRBV28; J gene: TRBJ2-7; CDR3 protein: CASSPIDRASYEQYF
V gene: TRBV18; J gene: TRBJ2-7; CDR3 protein: CASSRDRGLGEQYF
V gene: TRBV6-2/TRBV6-3; J gene: TRBJ2-1; CDR3 protein: CASFAASGRNEQFF
V gene: TRBV27; J gene: TRBJ1-2; CDR3 protein: CASSLTGSNNYGYTF
V gene: TRBV29-1; J gene: TRBJ2-7; CDR3 protein: CSVVGLPDRAYEQYF
V gene: TRBV7-9; J gene: TRBJ1-1; CDR3 protein: CASRRGQGTEASF
V gene: TRBV3-1; J gene: TRBJ1-3; CDR3 protein: CASSQGTVGNTIYF
V gene: TRBV30; J gene: TRBJ1-5; CDR3 protein: CAWSFSLGQGYQPQHF
V gene: TRBV20-1; J gene: TRBJ2-2; CDR3 protein: CSAPRAGDGELFF
V gene: TRBV12-3/TRBV12-4; J gene: TRBJ2-4; CDR3 protein: CASSYPGHLMWIQYF
V gene: TRBV6-5; J gene: TRBJ2-1; CDR3 protein: CASSPPRFNEQFF
V gene: TRBV7-9; J gene: TRBJ2-2; CDR3 protein: CASSESGQGATGELFF
V gene: TRBV18; J gene: TRBJ2-1; CDR3 protein: CASSPPATSGNDEQFF
V gene: TRBV4-3; J gene: TRBJ2-7; CDR3 protein: CASSQEYNYEQYF
V gene: TRBV12-3/TRBV12-4; J gene: TRBJ1-5; CDR3 protein: CASSLTQPQHF
V gene: TRBV5-1; J gene: TRBJ2-7; CDR3 protein: CASSLRVGTGGSYEQYF
V gene: TRBV29-1; J gene: TRBJ1-3; CDR3 protein: CGAAYAGNTIYF
V gene: TRBV19; J gene: TRBJ2-1; CDR3 protein: CASSKGLGRGFKSYNEQFF
V gene: TRBV10-3; J gene: TRBJ1-1; CDR3 protein: CAISESGAAGAFF
V gene: TRBV20-1; J gene: TRBJ2-7; CDR3 protein: CSAPTGSKQYF
V gene: TRBV5-1; J gene: TRBJ1-1; CDR3 protein: CASSLHPLDRDEAFF
V gene: TRBV11-2; J gene: TRBJ2-5; CDR3 protein: CASSLDMETQYF
V gene: TRBV20-1; J gene: TRBJ2-7; CDR3 protein: CSARTTIAGGLREQYF
V gene: TRBV14; J gene: TRBJ2-7; CDR3 protein: CASSQLINYEQYF
V gene: TRBV5-1; J gene: TRBJ2-3; CDR3 protein: CASSLVLAGGDTQYF